This T cell receptor (beta chain) is from a study of neurological immune-mediated disorders. The V and J ends lost 1 base and 2 bases, in that order; junction bases with no gene match: 2. CDR1 is SGHRS, CDR2 YFSETQ, per germline. CDR3 length: 15 amino acids. The sample holds many counts of this clonotype. Synthesis of cDNA was carried out by template-switch 5'RACE. The reaction used 10-nucleotide random UMIs. TCRdb re-called the 5' RACE reads through MiXCR, storing one row per CDR3 protein. This sample carries about 79,000 distinct CDR3 sequences, approximately 14% of them seen once, and the ten largest clones take 6% to 7%.

The sequencing sample was made of PBMCs. The V and J genes are TRBV5-1 and TRBJ2-1; 8 nucleotides agree with TRBD2. This sequence originates from a woman in her 50s in good health. CDR3 nucleotide sequence: TGCGCCAGCAGCTTGAGAGCGGGGGCCTACAATGAGCAGTTCTTC. Translated, it gives CASSLRAGAYNEQFF.